This TCR beta chain was profiled in a study of Graves' ophthalmopathy and Graves' hyperthyroidism. Study findings and constraints: Detected in blood as well were most expanded thyroid clonotypes with frequency above 0.001.

Points on this clonotype: Its antigen is currently unknown.

CDR1 SNHLY and CDR2 FYNNEI come from the germline V gene. This CDR3 is 17 amino acids long. V shed 5 bases and J shed 3 bases, with 22 bases lying between them. The authors amplified TCR beta CDR3 regions, and they did so from RNA transcripts for repertoire sequencing. Second-round multiplex PCR followed a first-round RT-PCR using HTBI primers. A single record per CDR3 protein comes from TCRdb applying MiXCR to the multiplex PCR reads. This table has 600,000 to 950,000 distinct CDR3 sequences, 40% appearing once. The clonotype was recovered from an adult man with Graves' ophthalmopathy. The sample comprised peripheral blood. The J gene is TRBJ1-1, the V gene TRBV2, with D unresolved. The chain's CDR3 is CASSYLEVSLEDTEAFF. DNA for the CDR3: TGTGCCAGCAGTTACTTAGAAGTGAGTCTGGAGGACACTGAAGCTTTCTTT.